This T cell receptor (beta chain) is from a study of shared clonotypes between healthy human individuals. This table comes from immunoSEQ multiplex PCR, and its TCRdb copy is limited to in-frame clones, with some not included. The repertoire consists of millions of clones, with 85% to 95% occurring once and the leading ten covering 0.13%. The germline V gene has CDR1 ENHRY and CDR2 SYGVKD. CDR3 size: 14 residues. V was clipped by 10 bases and J by 4 bases, with 16 bases between them. Specimen: naive CD4+ T cells sorted from blood. Subset of the sample: CD45RA+ positively selected. The receptor was derived from a man in his late teens or twenties in good health. This rearrangement joins TRBV10-3 to TRBJ2-2; TRBD1 is a possible D gene (6 bases). CDR3 loop: CATDPGQLTGELFF. The DNA for the CDR3 is TGTGCCACCGATCCCGGACAGCTCACCGGGGAGCTGTTTTTT.